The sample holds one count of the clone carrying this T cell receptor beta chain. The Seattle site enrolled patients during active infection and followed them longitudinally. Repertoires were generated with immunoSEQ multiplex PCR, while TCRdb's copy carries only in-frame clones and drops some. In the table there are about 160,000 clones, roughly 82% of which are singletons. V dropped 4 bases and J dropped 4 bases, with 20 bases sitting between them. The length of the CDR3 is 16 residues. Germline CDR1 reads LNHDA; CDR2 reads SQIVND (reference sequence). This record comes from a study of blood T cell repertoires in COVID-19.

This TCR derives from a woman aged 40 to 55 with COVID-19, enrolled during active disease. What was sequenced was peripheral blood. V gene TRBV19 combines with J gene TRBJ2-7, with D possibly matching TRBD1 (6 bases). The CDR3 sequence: CASSNTQGAGWYEQYF. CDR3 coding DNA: TGTGCCAGTAGTAACACACAGGGCGCGGGTTGGTACGAGCAGTACTTC.